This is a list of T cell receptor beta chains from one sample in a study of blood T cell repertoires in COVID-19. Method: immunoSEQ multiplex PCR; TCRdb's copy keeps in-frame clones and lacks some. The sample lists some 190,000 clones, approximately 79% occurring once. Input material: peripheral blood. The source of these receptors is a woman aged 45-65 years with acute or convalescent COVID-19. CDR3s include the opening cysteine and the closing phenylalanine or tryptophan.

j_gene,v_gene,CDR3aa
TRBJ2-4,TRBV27,CASSPTWWENIQYF
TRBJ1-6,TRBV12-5,CASAPGFNSPLHF
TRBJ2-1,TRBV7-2,CASSLGRSYNEQFF
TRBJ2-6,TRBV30,CAWSVGGGTGANVLTF
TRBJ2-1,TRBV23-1,CASSHNGTSGYNEQFF
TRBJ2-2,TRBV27,CASTIRQNTGELFF
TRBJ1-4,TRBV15,CATSGQGANEKLFF
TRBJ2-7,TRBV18,CASSPGSDRASYEQYF
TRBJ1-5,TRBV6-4,CASSREVNQPQHF
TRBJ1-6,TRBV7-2,CASSYGSSYNSPLHF
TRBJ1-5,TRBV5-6,CASSYRGFAQPQHF
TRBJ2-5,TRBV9,CASSVAPGVAGGGETQYF
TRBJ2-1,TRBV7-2,CASSFPTSGLYNEQFF
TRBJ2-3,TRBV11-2,CASSLGTSTTDTQYF
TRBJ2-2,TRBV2,CASTQVRASGGPGELFF
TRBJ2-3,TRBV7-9,CASSLGTLTDTQYF
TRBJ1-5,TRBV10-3,CAISERGQGNQPQHF
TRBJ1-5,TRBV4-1,CASSQAGRTGKHQPQHF
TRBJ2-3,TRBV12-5,CASGPPGGNTQYF
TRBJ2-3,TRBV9,CASSTALSTDTQYF
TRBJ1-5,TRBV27,CASSFFPNQPQHF
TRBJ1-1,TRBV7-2,CASSLKGQGAAGTEAFF
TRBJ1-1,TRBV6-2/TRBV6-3,CASSGTGARSRAFF
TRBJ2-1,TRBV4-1,CARSRQRTSGGAKDNEQFF
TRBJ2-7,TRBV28,CASSLDSGLYEQYF
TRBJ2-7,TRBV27,CASSSRPGTARYEQYF
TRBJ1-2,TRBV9,CASSVAGQAYYGYTF
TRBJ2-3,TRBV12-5,CASGPRTGRGDTQYF
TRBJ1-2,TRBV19,CASSITGGLYGYTF
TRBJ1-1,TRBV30,CAWRTGMNTEAFF
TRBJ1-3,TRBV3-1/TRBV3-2,CASTPLGPSSGNTIYF